This T cell receptor (beta chain) was observed in a study of cytomegalovirus exposure and HLA in healthy donors. Notes on this clone: The antigen remains undetermined. Additional DNA sequences in this sample encode the identical CDR3.

Notes on the study in general: When analyzed later, the rates of TCR association showed variation by HLA locus, with DRB1 the most and HLA-C the fewest. Usually a TCR sequence was rare, but some public TCRs were found in many donors.

The PCR was carried out with 60 Vbeta primers and 13 Jbeta primers. Generated by immunoSEQ multiplex PCR, the TCRdb table keeps only in-frame clones and is missing some. Of approximately 250,000 clones in the sample, around 80% are singletons; the top ten hold roughly 0.45%. The sequenced sample consisted of PBMCs. The receptor was isolated from a boy younger than 18 in good health and CMV-seronegative.

CDR3 in DNA: TGTGCCAGCAGCCAGGGGGCAATATTCTCTGGAAACACCATATATTTT. It yields the protein CASSQGAIFSGNTIYF. The chain is built from TRBV7-9 and TRBJ1-3, with 8 bases matching TRBD1. Germline V gene data show CDR1 as SEHNR and CDR2 as FQNEAQ (reference sequence). This CDR3 comprises 16 residues. V shed 5 bases, J shed 0 bases, and the junction held 6 bases outside the gene matches.